This passage covers 18 T cell receptor beta chains from one sample sequenced in a study of T cells in Graves' hyperthyroidism and ophthalmopathy. Using RNA transcripts as the source, TCR beta CDR3 regions were amplified. HTBI primers were used for first-round RT-PCR of the TCR CDR3. TCRdb called the multiplex PCR reads again in MiXCR, with one record for every CDR3 protein. The data contain under 300,000 distinct CDR3 sequences, approximately 26% of them seen just once; the ten biggest clones take up about 30%. The sequenced material came from blood. The receptor source for this set is a man aged 35 to 55 with Graves' hyperthyroidism that later progressed to Graves' ophthalmopathy.

This clonotype was seen repeatedly, ten times or more. The chain combines TRBV20-1 with TRBJ2-7; 11 bases map to TRBD2. CDR1 DFQATT and CDR2 SNEGSKA come from the germline V gene (reference sequence). The CDR3 contains 15 residues. V shed 3 bases and J 9 bases; nucleotides not matched to a gene: 13. CDR3 DNA: TGCAGTGCTAGTTATGTGACTAGCGGGACTTTTGGGCAGTACTTC. Translation gives CSASYVTSGTFGQYF.

This clonotype was recorded many times. The chain is built from TRBV10-3 and TRBJ1-1; 7 bases are shared with TRBD1. V trimming: 7 bases; J trimming: 2 bases; junction bases outside the gene matches: 10. Germline CDR1 is ENHRY and CDR2 is SYGVKD. The CDR3 is 15 amino acids. The DNA of the CDR3 is TGTGCCATCATGTCCCCGGGACAGAGAAACACTGAAGCTTTCTTT. It specifies CAIMSPGQRNTEAFF.

This clonotype was picked up many times. This chain links TRBV5-6 with TRBJ2-7; D not certain. Trimming stripped 2 bases from V and 6 bases from J, with 6 bases between. CDR1 SGHDT and CDR2 YYEEEE come from the germline V gene. The CDR3 extends over 11 amino acids. The CDR3 coding sequence is TGTGCCAGCAGCTTAGGTTTCGAGCAGTACTTC. Its translation is CASSLGFEQYF.

This sequence joins TRBV27 and TRBJ1-2; TRBD1 matches 8 bases. Trimming took 6 bases from V and 6 from J; bases not matched to a gene: 6. The CDR3 spans 13 residues. In germline, CDR1 is MNHEY, CDR2 SMNVEV (reference sequence). The CDR3 region is CASRTGESHGYTF. The DNA of the CDR3 is TGTGCCAGCAGGACAGGGGAGTCGCATGGCTACACCTTC.

This clonotype was picked up a small number of times. This chain links TRBV6-1 with TRBJ1-5; D unresolved. Germline CDR1 reads MNHNS; CDR2 reads SASEGT. The CDR3 sequence is 16 residues long. V was trimmed by 6 bases and J by 3 bases, leaving 18 bases between them. The CDR3 here is CASSSGLNDYNQPQHF. The CDR3 nucleotides are TGTGCCAGCAGCTCCGGATTAAACGACTACAATCAGCCCCAGCATTTT.

This clonotype was picked up many times. The junction shows a germline mismatch at one end, possibly a read error. This chain connects TRBV7-7 to TRBJ2-2; 12 bases are shared with TRBD2. CDR1 is SSHAT and CDR2 is FNYEAQ in the germline V gene (reference sequence). CDR3 size: 16 residues. This CDR3 reads CASSPGTSGFTGELFF. CDR3 nucleotides: TGTGCTAGCAGCCCCGGGACTAGCGGGTTCACCGGGGAGCTGTTTTTT.

DNA for the CDR3: TGTGCCAGCAGTAAAACACGACAGGGGTCACCTTATGGCTACACCTTC. This gives the protein CASSKTRQGSPYGYTF. The V gene is TRBV12-3 or TRBV12-4, the J gene TRBJ1-2, with 8 bases identical to TRBD1. CDR3 length equals 16 residues. V dropped 5 bases and J dropped 5; count of bases not matched to a gene: 13.

The rearrangement joins TRBV12-3 or TRBV12-4 to TRBJ2-5; the D call may be TRBD1 or TRBD2 (5 bases each). This CDR3 contains 13 residues. The ends were cut back, 3 bases at V and 5 bases at J, with 10 bases in the middle. This chain's CDR3 is CASSLGDRETQYF. The CDR3 region has the DNA TGTGCCAGCAGTTTGGGGGATAGGGAGACCCAGTACTTC.

This clonotype has ten or more counts. This chain uses TRBV5-5 with TRBJ2-7, with D possibly being TRBD1 or TRBD2 (5 bases each). Germline-derived CDR1 and CDR2 are SGHKS and YYEKEE (reference sequence). Trimming removed 3 bases from V and 3 bases from J, with 10 bases in between. The CDR3 extends over 13 amino acids. The CDR3 nucleotides read TGTGCCAGCAGCTCGGGACGGTTCTACGAGCAGTACTTC. Protein product: CASSSGRFYEQYF.

The V gene is TRBV15, the J gene TRBJ1-1; D gene ambiguous. Trimming pared 8 bases from V and 2 bases from J, leaving 6 bases between. CDR1 and CDR2 from the germline V gene are LNHNV and YYDKDF (reference sequence). CDR3 length: 11 amino acids. CDR3 nucleotides: TGTGCCACCCGGGAAAACACTGAAGCTTTCTTT. Translating it yields CATRENTEAFF.

In its sample, this clonotype was seen many times. J is TRBJ2-7 and V is TRBV6-5; D not certain. Trimming stripped 0 bases from V and 1 base from J, with 4 bases between. The CDR3 contains 13 residues. The germline gives CDR1 MNHEY, CDR2 SVGAGI. The CDR3: CASSYSASYEQYF. CDR3 nucleotide sequence: TGTGCCAGCAGTTACTCGGCGTCCTACGAGCAGTACTTC.

V is TRBV20-1 and J is TRBJ2-5, with 10 bases lining up with TRBD2. V lost 6 bases, J lost 2 bases, and 9 bases stayed unmatched. This CDR3 is 15 amino acids long. The germline V gene encodes CDR1 DFQATT and CDR2 SNEGSKA (reference sequence). The CDR3 nucleotides read TGCAGTGCCAGTACCGGGACTAGCGATCAAGAGACCCAGTACTTC. It is translated as CSASTGTSDQETQYF.

This clonotype was seen only a few times. The chain joins TRBV11-2 to TRBJ2-2; a possible D gene is TRBD2 (5 bases). The CDR3 consists of 15 residues. Germline CDR1 reads SGHAT; CDR2 reads FQNNGV. Trimming took off 0 bases at V and 6 bases at J, with 11 bases between the two ends. CDR3 coding DNA: TGTGCCAGCAGCTTAGATCTCCGGGAATCCGGGGAGCTGTTTTTT. This encodes CASSLDLRESGELFF.

The CDR3 bases are TGTGCCTGGAGTCCCGGGTTCCATGGCTACACCTTC. This encodes CAWSPGFHGYTF. This rearrangement joins TRBV30 to TRBJ1-2, with D unclear. The CDR3 length is 12 residues. The germline gives CDR1 GTSNPN, CDR2 SVGIG (reference sequence). The V and J ends lost 2 bases and 6 bases respectively, with 10 bases between them.

This clonotype was seen repeatedly, ten times or more. V is TRBV2 and J is TRBJ2-2; possibly TRBD1 for D (5 bases). This CDR3 region has 15 residues. V shed 3 bases and J shed 5 bases, with 13 bases lying between them. Germline assignment: CDR1 SNHLY and CDR2 FYNNEI. Here the CDR3 reads CASSDQGIETGELFF. The CDR3 DNA is TGTGCCAGCAGTGATCAGGGAATAGAGACCGGGGAGCTGTTTTTT. Variable domain in full (rest from reference TRBV2 and TRBJ2-2): EPEVTQTPSHQVTQMGQEVILRCVPISNHLYFYWYRQILGQKVEFLVSFYNNEISEKSEIFDDQFSVERPDGSNFTLKIRSTKLEDSAMYFCASSDQGIETGELFFGEGSRLTVL.

This clonotype was found a few times. This chain joins TRBV7-2 and TRBJ2-2; no clear D gene. V was shortened by 5 bases and J by 6 bases, with 10 bases between the two germline ends. The CDR3 has 13 residues. The germline gives CDR1 SGHTA, CDR2 FQGNSA. In DNA, the CDR3 is TGTGCCAGCAGCCCCTCGGTCTCCGGGGAGCTGTTTTTT. Translated, it gives CASSPSVSGELFF.

This clonotype was detected ten times or more. This chain joins TRBV11-2 and TRBJ1-2, with D tentatively TRBD1 (6 bases). Germline-derived CDR1 and CDR2 are SGHAT and FQNNGV. V lost 5 bases to trimming and J lost 3 bases, with 13 bases between them. The CDR3 extends over 14 amino acids. DNA of the CDR3: TGTGCCAGCAGCGGGGGGCAGGAGGACTATGGCTACACCTTC. This encodes CASSGGQEDYGYTF. Complete variable domain (other parts from reference TRBV11-2 and TRBJ1-2): EAGVAQSPRYKIIEKRQSVAFWCNPISGHATLYWYQQILGQGPKLLIQFQNNGVVDDSQLPKDRFSAERLKGVDSTLKIQPAKLEDSAVYLCASSGGQEDYGYTFGSGTRLTVV.

The chain recombines TRBV9 with TRBJ2-5, with D possibly matching TRBD2 (5 bases). The CDR3 length is 15 residues. The V and J ends lost 1 base and 4 bases respectively, with 14 bases between them. The germline gives CDR1 SGDLS, CDR2 YYNGEE. CDR3 nucleotides: TGTGCCAGCAGCGTATCCCCATTGGCGGGAGAGACCCAGTACTTC. This encodes CASSVSPLAGETQYF.